This T cell receptor beta chain was captured in a study of post-analysis software for immune sequencing data. As to this clonotype: Its antigen is not known.

There are 15 residues in the CDR3. With 3 bases clipped from V and 7 bases from J, the junction kept 6 bases outside the gene matches. The study, taken as a whole, reports: About 5 TRBV segments, including TRBV5-6, TRBV5-1 and TRBV20-1, were more frequent in patients than controls.

Sequencing libraries made from TCR beta cDNA carried unique molecular identifiers. TCRdb independently ran MiXCR on the PCR reads; one entry per CDR3 protein. This sample has around 180,000 distinct CDR3 sequences, with 30% found just once. This clonotype was sampled from a girl aged 5 to 17 with multiple sclerosis. Source material: blood. V is TRBV12-3 or TRBV12-4 and J is TRBJ1-6; 7 positions agree with TRBD1. The CDR3 reads CASSLNRGENSPLHF. For the CDR3, the DNA is TGTGCCAGCAGTTTGAACAGGGGAGAGAATTCACCCCTCCACTTT.